This T cell receptor beta chain was captured in a study of T cells in Graves' hyperthyroidism and ophthalmopathy. Notes on the study in general: Model-based prediction identified ophthalmopathy a median about 6 months prior to its onset.

Amplification of TCR beta CDR3 regions was performed using RNA transcripts as template. Primed by the HTBI set, a first-round RT-PCR was run on the TCR CDR3. TCRdb analysed the multiplex PCR reads with MiXCR anew, one entry per CDR3 protein. The sample consists of hundreds of thousands of distinct CDR3 sequences, less than 20% of them appearing once. Trimming took off 7 bases at V and 6 bases at J, with 25 bases between the two ends. Germline V CDR1 and CDR2: MNHEY, SVGEGT. The CDR3 is 17 amino acids. This clonotype was counted only a few times. The antigen remains undetermined. V gene TRBV6-2 or TRBV6-3 combines with J gene TRBJ2-1, with D possibly being TRBD2 (6 bases). This clonotype was obtained from a man between 40 and 49 years old with Graves' ophthalmopathy. Sequencing used blood. CDR3 bases: TGTGCCAGCACCCCCCCGGGAGTAGCGGAGTTACGCAATGAGCAGTTCTTC. Translating it yields CASTPPGVAELRNEQFF.